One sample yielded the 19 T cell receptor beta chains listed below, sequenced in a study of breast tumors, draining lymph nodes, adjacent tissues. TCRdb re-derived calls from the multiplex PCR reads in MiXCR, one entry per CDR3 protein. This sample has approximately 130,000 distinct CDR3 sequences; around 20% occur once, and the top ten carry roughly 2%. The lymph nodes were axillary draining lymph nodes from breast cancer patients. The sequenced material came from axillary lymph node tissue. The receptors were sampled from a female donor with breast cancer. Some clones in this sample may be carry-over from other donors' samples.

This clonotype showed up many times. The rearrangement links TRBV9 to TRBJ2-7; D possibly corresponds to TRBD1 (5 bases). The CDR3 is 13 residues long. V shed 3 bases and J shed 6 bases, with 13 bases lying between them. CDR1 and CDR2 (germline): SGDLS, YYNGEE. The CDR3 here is CASSAQGSSEQYF. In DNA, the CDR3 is TGTGCCAGCAGCGCTCAGGGCTCGAGCGAGCAGTACTTC.

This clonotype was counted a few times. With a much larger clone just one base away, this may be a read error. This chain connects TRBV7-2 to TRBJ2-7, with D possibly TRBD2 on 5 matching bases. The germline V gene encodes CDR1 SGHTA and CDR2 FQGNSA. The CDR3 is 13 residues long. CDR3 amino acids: CASSRPRGYERYF. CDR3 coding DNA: TGTGCCAGCAGCCGACCACGGGGTTACGAGCGGTACTTC.

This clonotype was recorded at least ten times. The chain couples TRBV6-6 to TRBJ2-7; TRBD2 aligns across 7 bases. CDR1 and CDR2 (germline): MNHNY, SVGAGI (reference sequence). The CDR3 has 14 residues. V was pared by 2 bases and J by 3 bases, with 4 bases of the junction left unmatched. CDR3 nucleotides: TGTGCCAGCAGTTACGCTAGCGGCCTCTACGAGCAGTACTTC. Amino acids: CASSYASGLYEQYF.

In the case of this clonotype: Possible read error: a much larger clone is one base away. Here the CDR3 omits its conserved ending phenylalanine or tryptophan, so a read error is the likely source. The CDR3 here is CASSLGLAWETQYI. Written as DNA, the CDR3 is TGTGCCAGCAGCTTGGGATTAGCTTGGGAGACCCAGTACATC. This chain links TRBV5-6 with TRBJ2-5; D is undetermined. The germline V and J ends were trimmed by 0 bases and 5 bases, with 11 bases remaining between them. The germline gives CDR1 SGHDT, CDR2 YYEEEE. This CDR3 region has 14 residues.

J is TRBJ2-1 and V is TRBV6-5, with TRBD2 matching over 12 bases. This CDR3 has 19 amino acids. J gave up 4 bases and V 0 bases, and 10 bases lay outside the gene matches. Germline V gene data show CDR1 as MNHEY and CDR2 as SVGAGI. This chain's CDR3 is CASSYSLRLAGVGYNEQFF. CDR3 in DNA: TGTGCCAGCAGTTACTCGTTGAGACTAGCGGGAGTCGGGTACAATGAGCAGTTCTTC.

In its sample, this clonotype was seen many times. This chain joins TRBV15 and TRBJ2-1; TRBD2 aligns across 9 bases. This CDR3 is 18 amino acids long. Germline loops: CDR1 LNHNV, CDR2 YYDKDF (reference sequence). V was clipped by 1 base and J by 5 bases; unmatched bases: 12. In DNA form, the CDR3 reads TGTGCCACCAGCAGAGTTAGCGGGGGACGACCCCACGACAATGAGCAGTTCTTC. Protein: CATSRVSGGRPHDNEQFF.

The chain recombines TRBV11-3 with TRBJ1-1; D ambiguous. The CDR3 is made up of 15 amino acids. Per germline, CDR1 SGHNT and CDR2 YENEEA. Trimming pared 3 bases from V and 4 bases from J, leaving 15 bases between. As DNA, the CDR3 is TGTGCCAGCAGCTTTGGGTCCCGCCAGCGCACTGAAGCTTTCTTT. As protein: CASSFGSRQRTEAFF.

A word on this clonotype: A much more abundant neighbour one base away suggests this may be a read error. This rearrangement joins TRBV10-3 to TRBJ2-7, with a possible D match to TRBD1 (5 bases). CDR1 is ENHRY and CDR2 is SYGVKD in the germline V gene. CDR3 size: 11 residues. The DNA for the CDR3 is TGTGTCATCGCCAGGGAAGGCGAGCAGTACTTC. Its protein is CVIAREGEQYF.

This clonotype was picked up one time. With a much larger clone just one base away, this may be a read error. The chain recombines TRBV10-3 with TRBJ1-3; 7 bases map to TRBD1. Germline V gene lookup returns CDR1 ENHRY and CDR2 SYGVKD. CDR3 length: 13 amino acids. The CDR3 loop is CATSDRAGNTVYF. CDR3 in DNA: TGTGCCACTTCTGACAGGGCTGGAAACACCGTATATTTT.

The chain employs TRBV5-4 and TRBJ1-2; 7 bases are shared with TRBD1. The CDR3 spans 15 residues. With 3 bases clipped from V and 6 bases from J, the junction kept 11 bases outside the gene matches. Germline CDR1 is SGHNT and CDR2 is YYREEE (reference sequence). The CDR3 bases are TGTGCCAGCAGCTCGGAGAAACAGGGGACCCATGGCTACACCTTC. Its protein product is CASSSEKQGTHGYTF.

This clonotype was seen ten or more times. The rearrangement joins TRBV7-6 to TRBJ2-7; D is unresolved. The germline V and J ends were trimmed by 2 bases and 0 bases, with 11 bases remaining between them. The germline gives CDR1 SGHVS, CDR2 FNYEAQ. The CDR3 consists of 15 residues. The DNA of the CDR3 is TGTGCCAGCAGCTTAAGGGCAGGCCGCTCCTACGAGCAGTACTTC. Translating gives CASSLRAGRSYEQYF.

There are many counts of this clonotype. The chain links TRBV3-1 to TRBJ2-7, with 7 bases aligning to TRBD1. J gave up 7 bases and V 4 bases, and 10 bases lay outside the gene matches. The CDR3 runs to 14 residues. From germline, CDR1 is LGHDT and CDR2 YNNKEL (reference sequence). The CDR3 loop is CASSLLGQTLEQYF. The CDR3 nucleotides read TGTGCCAGCAGCCTCCTGGGACAGACCTTGGAGCAGTACTTC.

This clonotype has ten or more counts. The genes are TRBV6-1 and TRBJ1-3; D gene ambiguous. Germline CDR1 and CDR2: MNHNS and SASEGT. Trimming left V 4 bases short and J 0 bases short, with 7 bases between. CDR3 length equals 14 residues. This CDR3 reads CASSVGRSGNTIYF. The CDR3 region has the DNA TGTGCCAGCAGTGTCGGTCGCTCTGGAAACACCATATATTTT.

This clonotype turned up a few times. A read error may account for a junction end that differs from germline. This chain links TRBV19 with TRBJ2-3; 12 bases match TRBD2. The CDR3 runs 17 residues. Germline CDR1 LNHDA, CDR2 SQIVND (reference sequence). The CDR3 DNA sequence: TGTGCCAGTAGTATAGATTTCACTAGCGGGAGGCCTACGCAGGGGAATTTT. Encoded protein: CASSIDFTSGRPTQGNF.

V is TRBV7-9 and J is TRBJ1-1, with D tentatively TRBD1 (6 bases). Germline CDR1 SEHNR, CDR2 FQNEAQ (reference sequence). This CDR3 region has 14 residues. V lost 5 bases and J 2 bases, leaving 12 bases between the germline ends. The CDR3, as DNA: TGTGCCAGCAGCGAGAACAGGGCTAACACTGAAGCTTTCTTT. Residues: CASSENRANTEAFF.

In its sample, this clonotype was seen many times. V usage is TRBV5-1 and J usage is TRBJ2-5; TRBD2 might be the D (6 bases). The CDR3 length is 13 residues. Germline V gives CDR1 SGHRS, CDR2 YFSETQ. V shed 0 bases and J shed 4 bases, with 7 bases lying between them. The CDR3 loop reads CASSLGGGETQYF. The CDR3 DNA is TGCGCCAGCAGCTTGGGGGGAGGAGAGACCCAGTACTTC.

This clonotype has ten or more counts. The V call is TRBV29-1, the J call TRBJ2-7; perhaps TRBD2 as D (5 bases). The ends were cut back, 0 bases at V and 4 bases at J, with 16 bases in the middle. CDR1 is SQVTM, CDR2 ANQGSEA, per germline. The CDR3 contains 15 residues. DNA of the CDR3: TGCAGCGTTGAAGAAGGAGTCAGTGAGGGATACGAGCAGTACTTC. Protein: CSVEEGVSEGYEQYF.

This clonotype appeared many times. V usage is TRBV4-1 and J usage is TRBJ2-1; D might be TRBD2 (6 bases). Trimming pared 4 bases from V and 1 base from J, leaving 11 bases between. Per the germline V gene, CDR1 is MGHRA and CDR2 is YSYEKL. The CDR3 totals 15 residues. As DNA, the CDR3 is TGCGCCAGCAGCCTCGGGGGACTGTCCTACAATGAGCAGTTCTTC. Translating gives CASSLGGLSYNEQFF.

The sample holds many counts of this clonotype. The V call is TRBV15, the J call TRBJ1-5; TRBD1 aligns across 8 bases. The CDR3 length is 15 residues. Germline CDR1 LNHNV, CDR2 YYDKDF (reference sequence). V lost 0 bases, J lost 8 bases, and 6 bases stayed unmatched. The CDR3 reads CATSRDQGQVKPQHF. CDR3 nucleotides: TGTGCCACCAGCAGAGATCAGGGACAGGTTAAGCCCCAGCATTTT.